The clone carrying this T cell receptor beta chain was detected only a few times. What it binds is unknown. Because the CDR3 is missing its conserved closing phenylalanine or tryptophan, this is likely a read error. These data come from a study of CD8 T cells in ankylosing spondylitis. Notes on the study in general: Several of the motif variants were reported before in synovial fluid and blood from reactive arthritis. Clones tied to disease were said to be significantly enriched in matched ankylosing spondylitis synovial fluid. Within peripheral blood, clones linked to disease were CD8+ and relatively rare. A TCR beta motif made of about 8 highly homologous variants seemed typical of ankylosing spondylitis blood.

MiXCR, applied by TCRdb to the 5' RACE reads, yields one record per CDR3 protein. The sample includes about 360,000 distinct CDR3 sequences, 20% to 25% of them seen just once. Sequencing input: blood, either unsorted or a sorted T cell fraction (not recorded which). The sequence was obtained from a male donor with ankylosing spondylitis or in good health (not recorded which).

CDR3 DNA: TGTGCCAGCAGTGGTGGGACAGAGTTGGGGGAGGCCCAGTACCTC. Its protein is CASSGGTELGEAQYL. The J gene is TRBJ2-5, the V gene TRBV2; TRBD1 might be the D (7 bases). The CDR3 loop spans 15 amino acids. Per the germline V gene, CDR1 is SNHLY and CDR2 is FYNNEI. Trimming shortened V by 4 bases and J by 9 bases, and 21 bases separated the two germline ends.